Listed here is a single T cell receptor beta chain. The length of the CDR3 is 12 residues. Trimming stripped 6 bases from V and 7 bases from J, with 11 bases between. CDR1 is SGHDT and CDR2 is YYEEEE in the germline V gene. Method: immunoSEQ multiplex PCR; TCRdb's copy keeps in-frame clones and lacks some. The table shows some 7,000 clones, with 82% occurring only once. The record originates from a study of control samples from healthy donors and cancer patients. This receptor was identified in a man in his 70s with lung cancer. This chain connects TRBV5-6 to TRBJ2-1; D ambiguous. Sequenced: PBMCs. The CDR3 sequence: CASKGGRNEQFF. CDR3 DNA: TGTGCCAGCAAGGGTGGTCGGAATGAGCAGTTCTTC. The entire variable domain, with the rest obtained from reference TRBV5-6 and TRBJ2-1, is as follows: DAGVTQSPTHLIKTRGQQVTLRCSPKSGHDTVSWYQQALGQGPQFIFQYYEEEERQRGNFPDRFSGHQFPNYSSELNVNALLLGDSALYLCASKGGRNEQFFGPGTRLTVL.